This T cell receptor (beta chain) was recorded in a study of blood T cell repertoires in COVID-19. Study-wide context: Donors in the United States, Italy and Spain gave samples during acute or convalescent COVID-19. Sources were T cells, B-cell-depleted T cells, or PBMCs; the material itself was cDNA or gDNA.

Libraries were prepared by immunoSEQ multiplex PCR; TCRdb keeps only in-frame clonotypes and omits some of them. This sample has around 130,000 clones; around three quarters occur once, and the top ten carry 10% to 11%. The germline CDR1 and CDR2 sequences are SGHAT and FQDESV (reference sequence). V lost 5 bases, J lost 7 bases, and 15 bases lay in between. CDR3 length equals 14 residues. The sequence derives from a human donor in a cohort sampled during active COVID-19. The V call is TRBV11-1, the J call TRBJ2-4; D is perhaps TRBD1 (5 bases). Sample: peripheral blood. The CDR3 nucleotides read TGTGCCAGCAGCGCTACCACGACAGTGAACATTCAGTACTTC. Amino acid sequence: CASSATTTVNIQYF.